These T cell receptor beta chains were read from a single sample in a study of cytotoxic CD8 clonotypes in ibrutinib-treated CLL. Sequenced by immunoSEQ multiplex PCR; TCRdb stores in-frame clones only, minus some. The sample records 300,000 to 400,000 clones, roughly 67% being singletons. The sequencing here drew on PBMCs, taken after 36 months of ibrutinib treatment. All receptors come from a human donor with chronic lymphocytic leukemia. The CDR3 runs from the conserved cysteine through the conserved F or W. A D gene is named only where the DNA matches it firmly. Size is omitted from some rows. Given values are once, few, many or a class for expanded clones.

d_call,j_call,clone_size,v_call,cdr3_aa,cdr3_nt
-,TRBJ2-6,-,TRBV5-1,CASSLAGSGANVLTF,TGCGCCAGCAGCTTGGCCGGTAGTGGGGCCAACGTCCTGACTTTC
-,TRBJ2-5,-,TRBV9,CASSSGAGETQYF,TGTGCCAGCAGCTCGGGAGCTGGAGAGACCCAGTACTTC
-,TRBJ2-7,-,TRBV15,CATSRNHGVGSSYEQYF,TGTGCCACCAGCAGAAATCACGGGGTTGGGAGCTCCTACGAGCAGTACTTC
-,TRBJ2-3,-,TRBV25-1,CASSDLRGGGFTDTQYF,TGTGCCAGCAGTGACCTTAGGGGCGGGGGCTTCACAGATACGCAGTATTTT
-,TRBJ2-2,-,TRBV7-9,CASSFAGTRRGTGELFF,TGTGCCAGCAGCTTCGCCGGGACTCGGAGGGGCACCGGGGAGCTGTTTTTT
TRBD1,TRBJ1-3,-,TRBV7-2,CASSPWTGVGNTIYF,TGTGCCAGCAGCCCATGGACAGGGGTCGGAAACACCATATATTTT
-,TRBJ2-7,few,TRBV5-4,CASSGFSYEQYF,TGTGCCAGCAGCGGGTTTTCCTACGAGCAGTACTTC
TRBD1,TRBJ2-7,-,TRBV28,CASSLTDRFYEQYF,TGTGCCAGCAGTTTAACGGACAGGTTTTACGAGCAGTACTTC
TRBD2,TRBJ2-5,-,TRBV6-5,CASRGAGRETQYF,TGTGCCAGCAGGGGAGCGGGGCGGGAGACCCAGTACTTC
-,TRBJ1-2,few,TRBV7-2,CASSLETAYGYTF,TGTGCCAGCAGCTTAGAGACAGCCTATGGCTACACCTTC
-,TRBJ1-6,-,TRBV21-1,CASRGLLRRHSPLHF,TGTGCCAGCCGAGGACTCCTTAGAAGGCATTCACCCCTCCACTTT
-,TRBJ2-2,-,TRBV19,CASSQLPFAGPPGELFF,TGTGCCAGTAGCCAACTCCCTTTTGCGGGTCCTCCCGGGGAGCTGTTTTTT
-,TRBJ2-7,-,TRBV5-6,CASSPRGAIAYEQYF,TGTGCCAGCAGCCCCCGGGGGGCTATTGCCTACGAGCAGTACTTC
TRBD2,TRBJ2-1,-,TRBV6-1,CASSVLAGYNEQFF,TGTGCCAGCAGTGTTCTAGCGGGGTACAATGAGCAGTTCTTC
-,TRBJ2-5,-,TRBV7-9,CASSPGRSGTQYF,TGTGCCAGCAGCCCAGGGAGGTCCGGGACCCAGTACTTC
-,TRBJ1-1,-,TRBV10-3,CAIWVEKNTEAFF,TGTGCCATCTGGGTGGAGAAGAACACTGAAGCTTTCTTT
TRBD1,TRBJ1-3,-,TRBV6-6,CASSLGQVTGNTIYF,TGTGCCAGCAGTCTGGGACAGGTAACAGGAAACACCATATATTTT
TRBD1,TRBJ2-5,-,TRBV10-3,CAIRGQEGETQYF,TGTGCCATCAGGGGACAGGAAGGGGAGACCCAGTACTTC
-,TRBJ2-5,-,TRBV29-1,CSVDWGARKTQYF,TGCAGCGTTGATTGGGGGGCGAGGAAGACCCAGTACTTC
TRBD2,TRBJ2-7,-,TRBV2,CASRGLAGASYEQYF,TGTGCCAGCAGGGGACTAGCGGGGGCCTCCTACGAGCAGTACTTC
-,TRBJ2-7,-,TRBV9,CASSLTASYEQYF,TGTGCCAGCAGTTTGACAGCCTCCTACGAGCAGTACTTC
TRBD2,TRBJ2-7,few,TRBV4-3,CASSHTQRERSYEQYF,TGCGCCAGCAGCCATACGCAGCGGGAGAGGTCCTACGAGCAGTACTTC
-,TRBJ1-1,-,TRBV6-1,CASSEQPGTEAFF,TGTGCCAGCAGTGAGCAGCCCGGCACTGAAGCTTTCTTT
TRBD1,TRBJ1-2,-,TRBV7-9,CASSLVGTGALNYGYTF,TGTGCCAGCAGCTTAGTGGGGACAGGGGCCCTTAACTATGGCTACACCTTC
-,TRBJ2-2,once,TRBV28,CASGGPRVNTGELFF,TGTGCCAGCGGGGGGCCTAGGGTGAACACCGGGGAGCTGTTTTTT
-,TRBJ2-3,-,TRBV5-6,CASSSRTLSTDTQYF,TGTGCCAGCAGCTCCCGGACCCTTAGCACAGATACGCAGTATTTT
-,TRBJ1-2,few,TRBV9,CASSVEGTGGYTF,TGTGCCAGCAGCGTAGAGGGGACGGGAGGCTACACCTTC
TRBD1,TRBJ2-3,-,TRBV7-3,CASSLTGGYTDTQYF,TGTGCCAGCAGCTTAACAGGGGGCTACACAGATACGCAGTATTTT